Many counts were recorded for the clone carrying this T cell receptor beta chain. Clinical symptoms, serum thyroxine and TRAb, thyroid ultrasound and orbital computed tomography together formed the diagnostic basis. Amplification of TCR beta CDR3 regions used RNA as the template. RT-PCR in the first round (using the HTBI primer set) targeted the TCR CDR3. TCRdb fed the multiplex PCR reads into MiXCR, producing one record per CDR3 protein. The data hold about 690,000 distinct CDR3 sequences, with 15% to 20% observed a single time. The V and J ends lost 2 bases and 7 bases respectively, with 9 bases between them. This CDR3 contains 13 residues. The V gene's germline CDR1 is SNHLY and CDR2 FYNNEI. The data stem from a study of T cells in Graves' hyperthyroidism and ophthalmopathy. On the study more broadly: At initial diagnosis, before any treatment had begun, peripheral blood was obtained.

Input material: blood. J is TRBJ1-5 and V is TRBV2; D might be TRBD1 (5 bases). The sequence was obtained from a man aged 50 to 60 with Graves' hyperthyroidism. CDR3 nucleotides: TGTGCCAGCAGTGAATTAGGGGAACAGCCCCAGCATTTT. It encodes CASSELGEQPQHF.